Each of the 8 T cell receptor beta chains below was sequenced from the same sample in a study of blood T cell repertoires in COVID-19. The assay was immunoSEQ multiplex PCR, and TCRdb's table has in-frame clones only and misses some. The sample shows 55,000 to 70,000 clones, 91% of them seen only once. Sequences were obtained from peripheral blood. These receptors originate from a man in his forties with COVID-19, enrolled during active disease.

The genes are TRBV3-1 (or the pseudogene TRBV3-2) and TRBJ1-2, with a tentative D call TRBD1 (5 bases). Trimming stripped 4 bases from V and 8 bases from J, with 17 bases between. CDR1 and CDR2 from the germline V gene are LGHDT and YNNKEL (reference sequence). The CDR3 has 14 residues. Written as DNA, the CDR3 is TGTGCCAGCAGCCCCCTCCGGGGGGGTGACGGCTACACCTTC. It is translated as CASSPLRGGDGYTF.

The chain is built from TRBV3-1 (or the pseudogene TRBV3-2) and TRBJ1-2; 9 bases agree with TRBD1. The CDR3 is 15 amino acids. Trimming removed 3 bases from V and 6 bases from J; junction bases left unmatched: 8. CDR1 LGHDT and CDR2 YNNKEL come from the germline V gene (reference sequence). CDR3 nucleotides: TGTGCCAGCAGCCAGGGGACAGGGCCCTCTGATGGCTACACCTTC. Encoded protein: CASSQGTGPSDGYTF.

The chain joins TRBV19 to TRBJ2-6; no firm D call. V dropped 8 bases and J dropped 0 bases, with 20 bases sitting between them. Germline assignment: CDR1 LNHDA and CDR2 SQIVND (reference sequence). The CDR3 totals 18 residues. CDR3 nucleotide sequence: TGTGCCAGTGCCGGGTCTGCCCTAACCAGCTCTGGGGCCAACGTCCTGACTTTC. Protein: CASAGSALTSSGANVLTF.

As for this clone: The junction does not match germline at one end; this may be a read error. The chain has TRBV7-3 and TRBJ1-5; D is possibly TRBD1 (5 bases). Germline CDR1 and CDR2: SGHTA and FQGTGA. This CDR3 has 11 amino acids. The CDR3 region is CEGVSNQPQHF. The CDR3, as DNA: TGCGAAGGGGTTAGCAATCAGCCCCAGCATTTT. Full variable domain (rest looked up from reference TRBV7-3 and TRBJ1-5): GAGVSQTPSNKVTEKGKYVELRCDPISGHTALYWYRQSLGQGPEFLIYFQGTGAADDSGLPNDRFFAVRPEGSVSTLKIQRTERGDSAVYLCEGVSNQPQHFGDGTRLSIL.

The chain links TRBV7-9 to TRBJ2-5; D not certain. Germline CDR1 reads SEHNR; CDR2 reads FQNEAQ (reference sequence). This CDR3 has 14 residues. The V end lost 4 bases, the J end lost 0 bases, and 9 bases lay between the germline ends. The CDR3 nucleotides read TGTGCCAGCAGCTCCGGGTTCCACCAAGAGACCCAGTACTTC. Protein product: CASSSGFHQETQYF.

The chain uses TRBV4-2 and TRBJ2-1, with a weak D call TRBD2 (6 bases). Between the trimmed V and J ends, which lost 0 bases and 3 bases, there was a span of 12 bases. Germline V gene sequence: CDR1 LGHNA, CDR2 YNFKEQ. The CDR3 loop spans 16 amino acids. The CDR3 sequence is CASSQDQDSGYNEQFF. The DNA for the CDR3 is TGTGCCAGCAGCCAAGATCAGGATAGCGGCTACAATGAGCAGTTCTTC.

The genes are TRBV5-1 and TRBJ2-2, with TRBD2 matching over 10 bases. The CDR3 has 15 residues. V lost 4 bases and J lost 7; bases outside the gene matches: 7. Germline values: CDR1 SGHRS, CDR2 YFSETQ. The chain's CDR3 is CASSPGTSVGGELFF. CDR3 nucleotides: TGCGCCAGCAGCCCCGGGACTAGCGTCGGCGGGGAGCTGTTTTTT.

The V gene is TRBV2, the J gene TRBJ2-5; TRBD2 aligns across 12 bases. Germline loops: CDR1 SNHLY, CDR2 FYNNEI. There are 16 residues in the CDR3. Unmatched junction bases numbered 9, after V lost 5 bases and J lost 5 bases. The CDR3 is CASSRGTSGPRETQYF. The CDR3 nucleotides read TGTGCCAGCAGTAGGGGGACTAGCGGGCCGAGGGAGACCCAGTACTTC. Combining the CDR3 with reference TRBV2 and TRBJ2-5 gives the whole variable domain EPEVTQTPSHQVTQMGQEVILRCVPISNHLYFYWYRQILGQKVEFLVSFYNNEISEKSEIFDDQFSVERPDGSNFTLKIRSTKLEDSAMYFCASSRGTSGPRETQYFGPGTRLLVL.